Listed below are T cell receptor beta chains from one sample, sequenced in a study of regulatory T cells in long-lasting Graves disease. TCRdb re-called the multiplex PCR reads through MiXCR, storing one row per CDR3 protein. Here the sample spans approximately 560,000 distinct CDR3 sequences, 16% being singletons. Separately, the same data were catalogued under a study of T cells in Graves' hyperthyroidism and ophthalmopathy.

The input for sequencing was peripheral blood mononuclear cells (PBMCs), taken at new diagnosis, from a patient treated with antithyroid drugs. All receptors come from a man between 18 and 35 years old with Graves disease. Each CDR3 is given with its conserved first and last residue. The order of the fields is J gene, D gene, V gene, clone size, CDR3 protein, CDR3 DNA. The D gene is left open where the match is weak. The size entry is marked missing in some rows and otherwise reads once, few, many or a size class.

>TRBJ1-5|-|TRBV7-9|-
CASERGAGSNQPQHF
TGTGCCAGCGAGAGGGGTGCTGGCTCCAATCAGCCCCAGCATTTT
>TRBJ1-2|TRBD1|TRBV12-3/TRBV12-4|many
CASRPGQGAHGYTF
TGTGCCAGCAGGCCGGGACAGGGGGCTCACGGCTACACCTTC
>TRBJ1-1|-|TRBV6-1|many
CASSETVEAFF
TGTGCCAGCAGTGAGACGGTTGAAGCTTTCTTT
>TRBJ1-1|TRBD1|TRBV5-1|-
CASSLSGGDTEAFF
TGCGCCAGCAGCCTTTCAGGGGGGGACACTGAAGCTTTCTTT
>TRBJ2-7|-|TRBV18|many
CASSLGGGDEQYF
TGTGCCAGCAGTTTAGGGGGCGGGGACGAGCAGTACTTC
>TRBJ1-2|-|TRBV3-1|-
CASSQDWAGSYGYTF
TGTGCCAGCAGCCAAGATTGGGCAGGGTCCTATGGCTACACCTTC
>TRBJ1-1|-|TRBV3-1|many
CASSQVNTEAFF
TGTGCCAGCAGCCAAGTAAACACTGAAGCTTTCTTT
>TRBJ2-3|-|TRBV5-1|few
CASSLSPPVTDTQYF
TGCGCCAGCAGCTTGAGTCCGCCGGTCACAGATACGCAGTATTTT
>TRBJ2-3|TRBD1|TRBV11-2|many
CASSLASGGITQYF
TGTGCCAGCAGCTTAGCCTCAGGGGGCATTACGCAGTATTTT
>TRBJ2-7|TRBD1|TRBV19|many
CASIAVPGQGPTGYEQYF
TGTGCCAGTATCGCCGTACCGGGACAGGGGCCGACAGGTTACGAGCAGTACTTC
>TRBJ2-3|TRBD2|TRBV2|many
CASRGRGGEADTQYF
TGTGCCAGCAGGGGGAGGGGAGGGGAGGCAGATACGCAGTATTTT
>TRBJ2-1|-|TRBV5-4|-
CASSLENEQFF
TGTGCCAGCAGCTTGGAGAATGAGCAGTTCTTC
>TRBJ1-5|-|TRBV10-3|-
CAIGTQADQPQHF
TGTGCCATCGGTACGCAGGCCGATCAGCCCCAGCATTTT
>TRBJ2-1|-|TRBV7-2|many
CASSLIADSYNEQFF
TGTGCCAGCAGCCTAATAGCGGACTCCTACAATGAGCAGTTCTTC
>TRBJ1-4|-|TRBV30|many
CAWSVRLSGLQGEKLFF
TGTGCCTGGAGCGTCCGGCTGAGTGGACTACAGGGAGAAAAACTGTTTTTT
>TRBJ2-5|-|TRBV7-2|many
CASSPYGQQETQYF
TGTGCCAGCAGCCCCTATGGGCAGCAAGAGACCCAGTACTTC
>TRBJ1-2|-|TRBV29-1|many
CSVGGYGYTF
TGCAGCGTTGGGGGGTATGGCTACACCTTC
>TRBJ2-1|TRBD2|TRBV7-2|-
CASSQYTKPSGRFPNEQFF
TGTGCCAGCAGCCAATACACGAAACCTAGCGGGAGATTTCCCAATGAGCAGTTCTTC
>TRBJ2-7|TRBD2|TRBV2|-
CASSAGLAGGSYEQYF
TGTGCCAGCAGTGCGGGACTAGCGGGAGGCTCCTACGAGCAGTACTTC
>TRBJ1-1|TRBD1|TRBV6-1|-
CASSGQGFDTEAFF
TGTGCCAGCAGCGGACAGGGTTTCGACACTGAAGCTTTCTTT
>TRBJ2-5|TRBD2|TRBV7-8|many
CASSLAGLAGARRGETQYF
TGTGCCAGCAGCTTAGCGGGACTAGCGGGGGCCAGGCGGGGAGAGACCCAGTACTTC
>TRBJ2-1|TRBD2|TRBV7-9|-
CASSILAGGRGEQFF
TGTGCCAGCAGCATCCTAGCGGGAGGCCGGGGTGAGCAGTTCTTC
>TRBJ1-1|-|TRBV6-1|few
CASSEGRRQKVDRNTEAFF
TGTGCCAGCAGTGAGGGTCGAAGGCAGAAGGTCGATAGGAACACTGAAGCTTTCTTT
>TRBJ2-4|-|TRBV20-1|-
CSARDQGKYF
TGCAGTGCTAGAGATCAGGGGAAGTACTTC
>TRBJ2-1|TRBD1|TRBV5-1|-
CASSLRGTGGSEQFF
TGCGCCAGCAGCTTGAGGGGGACAGGGGGCAGTGAGCAGTTCTTC
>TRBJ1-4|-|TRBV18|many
CASSPGAGVEKLFF
TGTGCCAGCTCACCCGGGGCCGGAGTGGAAAAACTGTTTTTT
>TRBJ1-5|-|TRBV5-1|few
CASSLDNRAGQPQHF
TGCGCCAGCAGCTTGGACAACAGGGCTGGACAGCCCCAGCATTTT
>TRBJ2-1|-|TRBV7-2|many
CASSPASGVEQFF
TGTGCCAGCAGCCCGGCGTCGGGGGTTGAGCAGTTCTTC
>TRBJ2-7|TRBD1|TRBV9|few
CASSEGQGATYEQYF
TGTGCCAGCAGCGAAGGGCAGGGGGCGACGTACGAGCAGTACTTC
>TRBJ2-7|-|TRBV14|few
CASSRGTGPLPEQYF
TGTGCCAGCAGCCGCGGAACAGGGCCGCTACCCGAGCAGTACTTC
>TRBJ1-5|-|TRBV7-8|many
CASTLLLGGGQPQHF
TGTGCCAGCACCCTCCTTTTGGGGGGAGGTCAGCCCCAGCATTTT
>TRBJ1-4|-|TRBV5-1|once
CASRPGGGGDNEKLFF
TGCGCCAGCAGACCAGGAGGCGGGGGGGATAACGAAAAACTGTTTTTT
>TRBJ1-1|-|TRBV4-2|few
CASSQDRYPEAFF
TGTGCCAGCAGCCAAGATAGGTACCCTGAAGCTTTCTTT
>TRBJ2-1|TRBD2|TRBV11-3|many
CASSSNSGRGSYNEQFF
TGTGCCAGCAGCTCGAATAGCGGGAGGGGTTCCTACAATGAGCAGTTCTTC
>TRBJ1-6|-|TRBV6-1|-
CASTAQGYNSPLHF
TGTGCCAGCACCGCACAGGGATATAATTCACCCCTCCACTTT
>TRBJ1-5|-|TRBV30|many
CAWSGNSNQPQHF
TGTGCCTGGAGTGGCAATAGCAATCAGCCCCAGCATTTT
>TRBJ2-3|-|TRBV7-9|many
CASATVDTQYF
TGTGCCAGCGCGACAGTCGATACGCAGTATTTT
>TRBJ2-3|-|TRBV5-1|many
CASSQKRLDTQYF
TGCGCCAGCAGCCAGAAGCGGCTCGATACGCAGTATTTT
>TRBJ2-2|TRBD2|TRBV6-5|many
CASSYELAVTGELFF
TGTGCCAGCAGTTACGAACTAGCGGTTACCGGGGAGCTGTTTTTT
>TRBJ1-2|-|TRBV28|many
CASSPPQVGLLNYGYTF
TGTGCCAGCAGTCCACCTCAAGTCGGACTCTTGAACTATGGCTACACCTTC
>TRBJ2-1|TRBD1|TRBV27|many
CASSLGQLYEQFF
TGTGCCAGCAGTTTGGGACAGCTCTATGAGCAGTTCTTC